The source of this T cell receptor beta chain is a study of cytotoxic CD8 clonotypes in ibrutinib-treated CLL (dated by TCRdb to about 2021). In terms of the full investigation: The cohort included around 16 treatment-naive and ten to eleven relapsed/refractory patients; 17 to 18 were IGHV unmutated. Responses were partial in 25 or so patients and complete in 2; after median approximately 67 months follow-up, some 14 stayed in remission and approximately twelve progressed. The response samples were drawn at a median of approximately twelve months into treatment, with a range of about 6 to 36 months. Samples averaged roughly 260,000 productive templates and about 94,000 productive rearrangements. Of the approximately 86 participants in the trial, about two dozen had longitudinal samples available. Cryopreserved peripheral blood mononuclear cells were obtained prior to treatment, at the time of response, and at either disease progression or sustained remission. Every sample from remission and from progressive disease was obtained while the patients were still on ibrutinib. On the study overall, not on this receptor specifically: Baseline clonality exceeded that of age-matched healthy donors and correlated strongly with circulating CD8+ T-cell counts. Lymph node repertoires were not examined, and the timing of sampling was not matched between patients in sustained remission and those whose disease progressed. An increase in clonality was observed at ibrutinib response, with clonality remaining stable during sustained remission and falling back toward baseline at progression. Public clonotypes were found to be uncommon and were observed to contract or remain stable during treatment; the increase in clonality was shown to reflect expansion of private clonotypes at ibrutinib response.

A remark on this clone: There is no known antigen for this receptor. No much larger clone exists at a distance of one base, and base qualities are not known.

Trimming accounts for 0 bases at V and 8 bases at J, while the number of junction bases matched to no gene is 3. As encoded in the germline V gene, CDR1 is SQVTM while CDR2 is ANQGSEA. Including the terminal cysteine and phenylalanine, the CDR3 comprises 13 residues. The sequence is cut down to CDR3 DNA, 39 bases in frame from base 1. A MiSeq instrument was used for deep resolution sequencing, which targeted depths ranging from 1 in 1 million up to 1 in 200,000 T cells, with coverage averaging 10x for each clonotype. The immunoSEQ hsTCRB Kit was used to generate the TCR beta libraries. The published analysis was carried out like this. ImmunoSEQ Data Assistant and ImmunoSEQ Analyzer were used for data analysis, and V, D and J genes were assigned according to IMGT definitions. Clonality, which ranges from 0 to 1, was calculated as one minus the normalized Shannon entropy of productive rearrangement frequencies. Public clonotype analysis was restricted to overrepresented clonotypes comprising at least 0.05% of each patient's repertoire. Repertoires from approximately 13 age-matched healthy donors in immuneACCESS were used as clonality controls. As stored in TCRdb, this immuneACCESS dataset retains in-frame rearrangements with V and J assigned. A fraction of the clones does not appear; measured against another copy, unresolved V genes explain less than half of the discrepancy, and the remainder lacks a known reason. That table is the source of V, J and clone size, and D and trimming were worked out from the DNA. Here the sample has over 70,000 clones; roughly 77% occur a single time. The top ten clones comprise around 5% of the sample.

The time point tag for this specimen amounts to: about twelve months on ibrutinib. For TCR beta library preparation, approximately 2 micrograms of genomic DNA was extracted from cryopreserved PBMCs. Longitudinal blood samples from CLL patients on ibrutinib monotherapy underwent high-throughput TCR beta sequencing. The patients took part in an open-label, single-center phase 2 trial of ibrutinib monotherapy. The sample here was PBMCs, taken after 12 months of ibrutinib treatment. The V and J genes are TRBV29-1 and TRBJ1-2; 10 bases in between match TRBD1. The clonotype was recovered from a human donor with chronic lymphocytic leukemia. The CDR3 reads CSVEEGQGIGYTF. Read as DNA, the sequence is TGCAGCGTTGAAGAGGGACAGGGGATCGGCTACACCTTC. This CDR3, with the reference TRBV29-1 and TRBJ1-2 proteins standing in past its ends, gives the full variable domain SAVISQKPSRDICQRGTSLTIQCQVDSQVTMMFWYRQQPGQSLTLIATANQGSEATYESGFVIDKFPISRPNLTFSTLTVSNMSPEDSSIYLCSVEEGQGIGYTFGSGTRLTVV.